The present entry profiles one TCR beta chain with its context. The authors' processing: The authors estimated nucleated cell counts from reference gene primer amplification. Here immunoSEQ multiplex PCR was the method, and the copy in TCRdb shows in-frame clones only, minus some. The V and J calls and clone size are taken from that table; D and trimming were inferred from the DNA. The repertoire holds approximately 300,000 clones, with about 83% as singletons. The source of the sample is a study of blood T cell repertoires in COVID-19. Overall study: Samples of COVID-19 (acute and convalescent) were obtained from the United States, Italy and Spain. The cDNA or gDNA used as material had been derived from T cells, B-cell-depleted T cells, or PBMCs.

V lost 0 bases, J lost 7 bases, and 11 bases lay in between. This CDR3 has 14 amino acids. Germline assignment: CDR1 SGHKS and CDR2 YYEKEE (reference sequence). The chain has TRBV5-5 and TRBJ1-5; no clear D gene. The sequenced sample consisted of peripheral blood. This receptor was obtained from a woman in her fifties or sixties with acute or convalescent COVID-19. Written as DNA, the CDR3 is TGTGCCAGCAGCTTGGGGGTAGCGGCACAGCCCCAGCATTTT. Translating gives CASSLGVAAQPQHF.